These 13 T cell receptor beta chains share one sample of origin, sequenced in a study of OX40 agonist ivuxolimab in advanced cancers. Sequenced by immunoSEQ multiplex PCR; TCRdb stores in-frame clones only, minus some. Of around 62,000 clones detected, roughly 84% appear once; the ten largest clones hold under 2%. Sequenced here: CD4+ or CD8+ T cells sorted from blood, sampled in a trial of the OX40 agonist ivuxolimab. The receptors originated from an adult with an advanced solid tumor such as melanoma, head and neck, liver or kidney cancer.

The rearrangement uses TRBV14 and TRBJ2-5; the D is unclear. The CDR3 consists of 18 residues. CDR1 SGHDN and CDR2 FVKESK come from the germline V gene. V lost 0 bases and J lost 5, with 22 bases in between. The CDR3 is CASSQDPTLSPEGETQYF. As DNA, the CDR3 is TGTGCCAGCAGCCAAGATCCCACACTGAGTCCGGAAGGGGAGACCCAGTACTTC.

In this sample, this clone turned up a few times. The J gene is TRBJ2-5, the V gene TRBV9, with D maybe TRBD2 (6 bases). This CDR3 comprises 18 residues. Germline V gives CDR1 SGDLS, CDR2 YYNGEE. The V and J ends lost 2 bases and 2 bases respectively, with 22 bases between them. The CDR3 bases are TGTGCCAGCAGCGTTGCTCCATTAGGTAGCGGTACGCAAGAGACCCAGTACTTC. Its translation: CASSVAPLGSGTQETQYF.

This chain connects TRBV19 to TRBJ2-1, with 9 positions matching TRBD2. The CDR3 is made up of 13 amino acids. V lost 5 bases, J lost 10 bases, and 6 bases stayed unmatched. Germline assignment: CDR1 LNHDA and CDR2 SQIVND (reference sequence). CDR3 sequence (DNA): TGTGCCAGTAGTGGGATAGCGGGAGAAGAGCAGTTCTTC. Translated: CASSGIAGEEQFF.

Written as DNA, the CDR3 is TGTGCCAGCAGTTATAACTCGGGAGATACGCAGTATTTT. As protein: CASSYNSGDTQYF. The V gene is TRBV6-5, the J gene TRBJ2-3; D call uncertain. Germline lookup yields CDR1 MNHEY and CDR2 SVGAGI. CDR3 length equals 13 residues. V was pared by 3 bases and J by 5 bases, with 9 bases between.

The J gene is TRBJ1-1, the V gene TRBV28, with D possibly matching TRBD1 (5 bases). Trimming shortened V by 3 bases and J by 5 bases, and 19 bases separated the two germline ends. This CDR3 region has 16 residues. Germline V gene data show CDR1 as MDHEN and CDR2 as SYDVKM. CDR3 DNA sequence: TGTGCCAGCAGTTTGACGGGGGAACACGTAGTAACTGAAGCTTTCTTT. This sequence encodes CASSLTGEHVVTEAFF.

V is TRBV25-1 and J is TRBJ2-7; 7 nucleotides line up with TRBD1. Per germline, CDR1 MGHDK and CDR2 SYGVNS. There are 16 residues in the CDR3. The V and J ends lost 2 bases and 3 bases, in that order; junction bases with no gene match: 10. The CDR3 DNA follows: TGTGCCAGCAGTGAACTCGACAGGGAAGCAAGCTACGAGCAGTACTTC. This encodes CASSELDREASYEQYF.

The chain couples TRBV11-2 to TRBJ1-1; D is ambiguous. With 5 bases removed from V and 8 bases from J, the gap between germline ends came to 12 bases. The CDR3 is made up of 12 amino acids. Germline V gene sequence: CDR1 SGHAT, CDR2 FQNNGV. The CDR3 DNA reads TGTGCCAGCAGCCCGAGGGTCACCGAAGCTTTCTTT. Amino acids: CASSPRVTEAFF.

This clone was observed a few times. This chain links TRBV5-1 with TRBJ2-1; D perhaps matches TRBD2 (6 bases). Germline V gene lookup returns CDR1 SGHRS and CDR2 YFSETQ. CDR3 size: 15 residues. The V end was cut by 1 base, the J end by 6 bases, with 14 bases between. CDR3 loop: CASSLYGGTFNEQFF. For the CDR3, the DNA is TGCGCCAGCAGCTTGTACGGGGGTACCTTCAATGAGCAGTTCTTC.

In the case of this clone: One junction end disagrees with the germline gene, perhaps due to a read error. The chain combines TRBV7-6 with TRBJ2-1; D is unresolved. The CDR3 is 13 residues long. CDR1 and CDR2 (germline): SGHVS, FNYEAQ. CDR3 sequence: CASSRTDYNEQLF. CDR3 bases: TGTGCCAGCAGCCGCACAGATTACAATGAGCAGCTCTTC.

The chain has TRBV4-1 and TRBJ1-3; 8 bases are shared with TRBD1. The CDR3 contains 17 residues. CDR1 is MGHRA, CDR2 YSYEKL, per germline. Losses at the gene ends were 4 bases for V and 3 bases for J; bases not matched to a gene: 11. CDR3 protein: CASSPVTTGEGGNTIYF. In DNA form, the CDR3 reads TGCGCCAGCAGCCCAGTCACGACAGGGGAAGGTGGAAACACCATATATTTT.

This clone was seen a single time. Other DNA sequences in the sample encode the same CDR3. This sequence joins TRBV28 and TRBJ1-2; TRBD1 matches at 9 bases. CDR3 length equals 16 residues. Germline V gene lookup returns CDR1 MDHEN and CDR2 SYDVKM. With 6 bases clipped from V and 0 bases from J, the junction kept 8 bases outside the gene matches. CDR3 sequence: CASRRDRVRTNYGYTF. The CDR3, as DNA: TGTGCCAGCAGACGGGACAGGGTGAGAACTAACTATGGCTACACCTTC.

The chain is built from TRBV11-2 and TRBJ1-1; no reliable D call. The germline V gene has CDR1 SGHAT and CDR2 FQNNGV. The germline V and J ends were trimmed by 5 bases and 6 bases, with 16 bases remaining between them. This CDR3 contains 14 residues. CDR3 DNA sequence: TGTGCCAGCAGCGATCCGAGGAAGATACCTGAAGCTTTCTTT. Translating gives CASSDPRKIPEAFF.

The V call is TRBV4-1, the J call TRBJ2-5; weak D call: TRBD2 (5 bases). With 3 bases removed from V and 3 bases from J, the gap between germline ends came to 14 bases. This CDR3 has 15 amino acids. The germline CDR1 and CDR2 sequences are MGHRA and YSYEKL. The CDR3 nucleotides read TGCGCCAGCAGCCAGGTCCTCGGGGTGGAAGAGACCCAGTACTTC. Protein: CASSQVLGVEETQYF.